The 16 T cell receptor beta chains listed next were all sequenced from one sample in a study of T-cell memory formation after mild COVID-19. In TCRdb, the 5' RACE reads were re-called with MiXCR into one record per CDR3 protein. The data contain 200,000 to 250,000 distinct CDR3 sequences, just over 9.5% of them singletons. The sequencing input was PBMCs or a T cell subset sorted from them (not recorded which). The receptors here all came from a man aged 18 to 30 who had mild COVID-19 (a few samples of this study predate the infection). Cell type and time point are not known.

The CDR3 loop is CASSIGFRDSNQPQHF. CDR3 bases: TGTGCCAGTAGTATTGGCTTCCGGGACAGCAATCAGCCCCAGCATTTT. The chain couples TRBV19 to TRBJ1-5; TRBD1 is a possible D gene (5 bases). Trimming pared 3 bases from V and 1 base from J, leaving 13 bases between. In germline, CDR1 is LNHDA, CDR2 SQIVND (reference sequence). The CDR3 runs to 16 residues.

The sample holds a few counts of this clonotype. The V call is TRBV5-1, the J call TRBJ2-3; TRBD2 might be the D (6 bases). The CDR3 consists of 15 residues. Trimming pared 1 base from V and 2 bases from J, leaving 11 bases between. Germline V gene data show CDR1 as SGHRS and CDR2 as YFSETQ. The CDR3 loop reads CASSLMGLLTDTQYF. Here the CDR3 DNA reads TGCGCCAGCAGCTTGATGGGACTGCTCACAGATACGCAGTATTTT.

This clonotype was observed a few times. The chain couples TRBV3-1 to TRBJ1-3, with D unclear. From germline, CDR1 is LGHDT and CDR2 YNNKEL (reference sequence). Trimming left V 3 bases short and J 4 bases short, with 7 bases between. The CDR3 extends over 13 amino acids. CDR3 protein: CASSHMVGNTIYF. In nucleotides, the CDR3 is TGTGCCAGCAGCCATATGGTCGGAAACACCATATATTTT.

This clonotype was counted between two and nine times. V and J are TRBV5-1 and TRBJ2-5; 7 nucleotides agree with TRBD1. The CDR3 contains 12 residues. Trimming took 4 bases from V and 9 from J; bases not matched to a gene: 6. Germline values: CDR1 SGHRS, CDR2 YFSETQ. In DNA form, the CDR3 reads TGCGCCAGCAGCACCGACAGGGAATCCCAGTACTTC. Protein product: CASSTDRESQYF.

The chain recombines TRBV7-8 with TRBJ2-7; D assignment may be TRBD1 or TRBD2 (5 bases each). CDR3 length: 13 amino acids. Germline V CDR1 and CDR2: SGHVS, FQNEAQ. The V end lost 3 bases, the J end lost 2 bases, and 8 bases lay between the germline ends. The DNA of the CDR3 is TGTGCCAGCAGCTTCCAGGGACCCTACGAGCAGTACTTC. As protein: CASSFQGPYEQYF.

As concerns this clonotype: One junction end does not reproduce the germline sequence, and a read error may be involved. The chain is built from TRBV12-3 or TRBV12-4 and TRBJ2-5, with 8 positions matching TRBD2. The CDR3 is 16 amino acids. CDR3: CDSSLVTSGNRETQYF. The CDR3 nucleotides are TGTGACAGCAGTTTAGTTACTAGCGGAAACCGCGAGACCCAGTACTTC.

This clonotype was counted only a few times. V is TRBV20-1 and J is TRBJ1-2; the match to TRBD1 covers 7 bases. Germline CDR1 and CDR2: DFQATT and SNEGSKA (reference sequence). Losses at the gene ends were 1 base for V and 1 base for J; bases not matched to a gene: 3. This CDR3 is built from 14 residues. CDR3 sequence (DNA): TGCAGTGCTAGAGTAACAGGGGTTAACTATGGCTACACCTTC. Translating gives CSARVTGVNYGYTF.

The rearrangement uses TRBV30 and TRBJ1-1; 9 bases fit TRBD1. The CDR3 is 14 residues long. Germline-derived CDR1 and CDR2 are GTSNPN and SVGIG (reference sequence). V shed 0 bases, J shed 6 bases, and the junction held 5 bases outside the gene matches. As DNA, the CDR3 is TGTGCCTGGAGTGTACAGGGGACAGGGCCTGAAGCTTTCTTT. This translates into CAWSVQGTGPEAFF. The full variable domain, with the rest looked up from reference TRBV30 and TRBJ1-1, is SQTIHQWPATLVQPVGSPLSLECTVEGTSNPNLYWYRQAAGRGLQLLFYSVGIGQISSEVPQNLSASRPQDRQFILSSKKLLLSDSGFYLCAWSVQGTGPEAFFGQGTRLTVV.

This clonotype turned up a few times. In nucleotides, the CDR3 is TGCGCCAGCAGCCAAGCTGTCCCTAAAGCGGGGAACACAGATACGCAGTATTTT. This sequence encodes CASSQAVPKAGNTDTQYF. The V and J genes are TRBV4-1 and TRBJ2-3; 7 bases align to TRBD2. This CDR3 spans 18 amino acids. J gave up 2 bases and V 1 base, and 12 bases lay outside the gene matches. The germline CDR1 and CDR2 sequences are MGHRA and YSYEKL.

Ten or more counts support this clonotype. The chain joins TRBV5-1 to TRBJ2-3; 8 bases line up with TRBD2. The CDR3 covers 14 residues. Germline V gene data show CDR1 as SGHRS and CDR2 as YFSETQ. The J segment lost 4 bases and the V segment lost 2 bases, leaving 3 bases of the junction unmatched. CDR3 bases: TGCGCCAGCAGCTTTTACGGGGGGGCAGATACGCAGTATTTT. Protein sequence: CASSFYGGADTQYF.

J is TRBJ2-2 and V is TRBV4-2; D remains unclear. CDR1 LGHNA and CDR2 YNFKEQ come from the germline V gene. Trimming took off 4 bases at V and 3 bases at J, with 18 bases between the two ends. The CDR3 has 17 residues. DNA for the CDR3: TGTGCCAGCAGCCCTAGTTTAACCTACCGCCACACCGGGGAGCTGTTTTTT. Its protein product is CASSPSLTYRHTGELFF.

Ten or more counts support this clonotype. The V call is TRBV7-2, the J call TRBJ1-1; D gene ambiguous. V was shortened by 0 bases and J by 4 bases, with 9 bases between the two germline ends. CDR1 is SGHTA and CDR2 is FQGNSA in the germline V gene. This CDR3 is built from 14 residues. As DNA, the CDR3 is TGTGCCAGCAGCTTAGCGCGGAAACTCACTGAAGCTTTCTTT. As protein: CASSLARKLTEAFF.

In its sample, this clonotype was seen a few times. This chain connects TRBV19 to TRBJ1-4; D is unclear. There are 15 residues in the CDR3. The germline V and J ends were trimmed by 5 bases and 0 bases, with 10 bases remaining between them. Germline CDR1 and CDR2: LNHDA and SQIVND (reference sequence). CDR3 in amino acids: CASSEQVATNEKLFF. The CDR3, as DNA: TGTGCCAGTAGTGAGCAGGTTGCAACTAATGAAAAACTGTTTTTT.

This clonotype occurred a few times. J is TRBJ2-1 and V is TRBV7-2, with 16 bases aligning to TRBD2. This CDR3 has 17 amino acids. The V and J ends lost 3 bases and 7 bases, in that order; junction bases with no gene match: 6. Per germline, CDR1 SGHTA and CDR2 FQGNSA. CDR3 bases: TGTGCCAGCAGCTTCTCCGGGACTAGCGGGGGGGTAAATGAGCAGTTCTTC. Translation gives CASSFSGTSGGVNEQFF. The full variable domain, its missing parts supplied by reference TRBV7-2 and TRBJ2-1, is GAGVSQSPSNKVTEKGKDVELRCDPISGHTALYWYRQSLGQGLEFLIYFQGNSAPDKSGLPSDRFSAERTGGSVSTLTIQRTQQEDSAVYLCASSFSGTSGGVNEQFFGPGTRLTVL.

This clonotype occurred many times. The chain has TRBV6-5 and TRBJ2-1; D remains unclear. The germline V gene encodes CDR1 MNHEY and CDR2 SVGAGI. The CDR3 sequence is 14 residues long. The V end lost 2 bases, the J end lost 9 bases, and 14 bases lay between the germline ends. CDR3 nucleotide sequence: TGTGCCAGCAGTTACGCGTCGTCACATGGTGAGCAGTTCTTC. It yields the protein CASSYASSHGEQFF.

This clonotype was seen a few times. The genes are TRBV5-6 and TRBJ2-2; D unresolved. The CDR3 loop spans 12 amino acids. V lost 6 bases and J lost 6, with 9 bases in between. Germline-derived CDR1 and CDR2 are SGHDT and YYEEEE. Here the CDR3 reads CASNTGPGELFF. CDR3 nucleotide sequence: TGTGCCAGCAACACGGGTCCCGGGGAGCTGTTTTTT.